This T cell receptor (beta chain) was found in a study of blood T cells in healthy people across ages. Study results and caveats: Estimated diversity, derived from one million T cells, was regarded as an underestimate.

With a J-beta primer mix and a sample-barcoded 5' primer, a second PCR ran about 6 to 11 cycles. Each of the samples gave a minimum of 2.5 million paired-end reads that contained CDR3. Each CDR3 protein gets one entry after TCRdb re-called the 5' RACE reads with MiXCR. The sample holds fewer than 900,000 distinct CDR3 sequences, 45% to 50% seen once. Healthy Caucasian individuals from Russia aged 6 to 90 served as donors. This clonotype has a handful of counts. Antigen unknown. CDR3 size: 15 residues. V gave up 0 bases and J gave up 0 bases, with 12 bases separating them. Germline V lookup: CDR1 DFQATT, CDR2 SNEGSKA (reference sequence).

Input material: blood. This receptor was obtained from a woman aged 60-70 years in good health. The chain carries TRBV20-1 and TRBJ2-7; D gene unclear. The chain's CDR3 is CSARDQSVSSYEQYF. The CDR3 DNA follows: TGCAGTGCTAGAGATCAGAGCGTTTCCTCCTACGAGCAGTACTTC.